This paragraph covers one T cell receptor (beta chain) sequence. Its cognate antigen is unknown. Germline V gene lookup returns CDR1 MNHNS and CDR2 SASEGT. CDR3 length: 12 amino acids. Trimming removed 2 bases at V and 4 bases at J, with 5 bases between. This entry belongs to a study of T-cell reconstitution after alpha-beta-depleted transplantation in children. The study's findings and limits: Reports say that about two months after transplant, the alpha-beta T cells came out of several hundred graft clones that had expanded. Certain patients had high TCRbeta diversity at day 60, and it came from recipient T cells and thymic progenitors that survived. Fresh T-cell production supplied most of the T-cell counts and diversity seen one year after transplant.

Preparation of the TCRbeta library involved a method that used unique molecular identifiers. TCRdb re-called the PCR reads through MiXCR, storing one row per CDR3 protein. This sample yields approximately 800,000 distinct CDR3 sequences, of which 16% are seen a single time; 5% belongs to the top ten. The V call is TRBV6-1, the J call TRBJ1-2; the D is unclear. This TCR derives from a male patient younger than 18 who had a stem cell transplant for acute lymphoblastic leukemia, so the T cells may come from the graft donor. The sequencing used PBMCs, mostly from graft donor cells, collected 360 days after TCRalphabeta/CD19-depleted stem cell transplant. The CDR3 bases are TGTGCCAGCAGTGAAATCTCCTATGGCTACACCTTC. Translated: CASSEISYGYTF.